The 28 T cell receptor beta chains listed next were all sequenced from one sample in a study of T cell responses to AZD1222 COVID-19 vaccine. TCRdb keeps only in-frame clones here, not all; method: immunoSEQ multiplex PCR. The table records some 140,000 clones, 80% to 90% of them present only once. This material consisted of peripheral blood, taken on day 0 of AZD1222 vaccination. These receptor sequences come from an adult in good health.

Points on this clone: The sample carries other DNA sequences with the same CDR3. V is TRBV5-1 and J is TRBJ2-7; D is uncertain. Trimming stripped 0 bases from V and 1 base from J, with 8 bases between. This CDR3 is 14 amino acids long. Germline assignment: CDR1 SGHRS and CDR2 YFSETQ. In nucleotides, the CDR3 is TGCGCCAGCAGCTTGGGACCCAGTTCCTACGAGCAGTACTTC. Protein sequence: CASSLGPSSYEQYF. The full variable domain, completed using reference TRBV5-1 and TRBJ2-7, is KAGVTQTPRYLIKTRGQQVTLSCSPISGHRSVSWYQQTPGQGLQFLFEYFSETQRNKGNFPGRFSGRQFSNSRSEMNVSTLELGDSALYLCASSLGPSSYEQYFGPGTRLTVT.

J is TRBJ2-3 and V is TRBV5-5; D tentatively reads TRBD1 or TRBD2 (6 bases each). With 3 bases removed from V and 5 bases from J, the gap between germline ends came to 19 bases. This CDR3 has 16 amino acids. CDR1 is SGHKS, CDR2 YYEKEE, per germline (reference sequence). The CDR3 DNA reads as TGTGCCAGCAGCTCGTATCGCGGGACAAGTAAAGATACGCAGTATTTT. Translation: CASSSYRGTSKDTQYF.

The chain combines TRBV7-9 with TRBJ1-6; a possible D gene is TRBD1 (6 bases). V was shortened by 5 bases and J by 10 bases, with 9 bases between the two germline ends. The CDR3 length is 12 residues. Germline CDR1 SEHNR, CDR2 FQNEAQ (reference sequence). CDR3 in DNA: TGTGCCAGCAGCCCAGGGGAATCACCCCTCCACTTT. Its protein is CASSPGESPLHF.

This chain connects TRBV4-1 to TRBJ2-1; 12 bases align to TRBD2. After removal of 4 bases from V and 0 bases from J, the junction contained 10 bases not matched to a gene. Looked up from germline, CDR1 is MGHRA and CDR2 is YSYEKL. The CDR3 is 19 amino acids. The CDR3 spells CASSLLGLAGLTSYNEQFF. The DNA for the CDR3 is TGCGCCAGCAGCCTTCTCGGACTAGCGGGGTTAACCTCCTACAATGAGCAGTTCTTC.

The V call is TRBV5-8, the J call TRBJ2-1; possibly TRBD1 or TRBD2 for D (5 bases each). This CDR3 spans 17 amino acids. From germline, CDR1 is SGHTS and CDR2 YDEGEE. V lost 1 base and J lost 9, with 23 bases in between. The CDR3: CASSLSGGPVYGAEQFF. CDR3 sequence (DNA): TGTGCCAGCAGCTTGAGTGGGGGTCCGGTTTATGGTGCTGAGCAGTTCTTC. Complete variable domain (other parts from reference TRBV5-8 and TRBJ2-1): EAGVTQSPTHLIKTRGQQATLRCSPISGHTSVYWYQQALGLGLQFLLWYDEGEERNRGNFPPRFSGRQFPNYSSELNVNALELEDSALYLCASSLSGGPVYGAEQFFGPGTRLTVL.

The V call is TRBV9, the J call TRBJ1-6; D remains ambiguous. This CDR3 has 13 residues. Trimming took off 0 bases at V and 8 bases at J, with 6 bases between the two ends. Germline CDR1 SGDLS, CDR2 YYNGEE. In DNA form, the CDR3 reads TGTGCCAGCAGCGTAGAGAGGGATTCACCCCTCCACTTT. This codes for CASSVERDSPLHF.

The chain couples TRBV5-4 to TRBJ2-6; 12 nucleotides align to TRBD1. J lost 1 base, V lost 3 bases, and 2 bases had no gene match. The germline V gene has CDR1 SGHNT and CDR2 YYREEE (reference sequence). The CDR3 extends over 17 amino acids. The CDR3 coding sequence is TGTGCCAGCAGCTCGGGACAGGGGGCTTCTGGGGCCAACGTCCTGACTTTC. Translating gives CASSSGQGASGANVLTF.

The rearrangement uses TRBV7-9 and TRBJ2-1; tentative D call: TRBD1 (5 bases). Deletions cut 2 bases from V and 9 bases from J, with 17 bases between. Germline assignment: CDR1 SEHNR and CDR2 FQNEAQ (reference sequence). The length of the CDR3 is 15 residues. The CDR3 loop reads CASSLIPRGVSEQFF. CDR3 bases: TGTGCCAGCAGCTTAATCCCTAGGGGTGTGAGTGAGCAGTTCTTC.

This clone came up once. The chain has TRBV28 and TRBJ2-3; D is unclear. This CDR3 is 15 amino acids long. Germline-derived CDR1 and CDR2 are MDHEN and SYDVKM. Trimming took 3 bases from V and 4 from J, leaving 14 bases between them. The CDR3 loop is CASSFLGPRADTQYF. In DNA form, the CDR3 reads TGTGCCAGCAGTTTCTTAGGGCCCCGTGCAGATACGCAGTATTTT.

V and J are TRBV21-1 and TRBJ2-7. TRBV21-1 is labeled a pseudogene. The CDR3 totals 11 residues. The CDR3 DNA follows: TGTGCCAGCAGCAAACCCTACGAGCAGTACTTC. Translating it yields CASSKPYEQYF.

The chain employs TRBV6-6 and TRBJ1-4; D not resolved. This CDR3 has 12 amino acids. CDR1 MNHNY and CDR2 SVGAGI come from the germline V gene (reference sequence). Trimming removed 0 bases at V and 12 bases at J, with 8 bases between. CDR3: CASSYSRVELFF. The CDR3 region has the DNA TGTGCCAGCAGTTACTCGAGGGTGGAACTGTTTTTT.

The rearrangement uses TRBV6-1 and TRBJ2-1; 10 nucleotides match TRBD2. The germline gives CDR1 MNHNS, CDR2 SASEGT. This CDR3 is 15 amino acids long. V lost 1 base to trimming and J lost 8 bases; unmatched junction nucleotides: 5. The CDR3 nucleotides read TGTGCCAGCAGTGAAGAGAGCGGGAGGGCCGATGAGCAGTTCTTC. This sequence encodes CASSEESGRADEQFF.

The chain carries TRBV7-8 and TRBJ1-5; 7 bases line up with TRBD1. The CDR3 is 15 amino acids. Germline CDR1 SGHVS, CDR2 FQNEAQ. V lost 5 bases and J lost 3; bases outside the gene matches: 7. Here the CDR3 DNA reads TGTGCCAGCAGCCCACCGGGACAGATCAATCAGCCCCAGCATTTT. Protein: CASSPPGQINQPQHF.

The chain is built from TRBV28 and TRBJ1-5; TRBD1 is a possible D gene (6 bases). The CDR3 consists of 17 residues. Trimming stripped 1 base from V and 0 bases from J, with 13 bases between. Germline values: CDR1 MDHEN, CDR2 SYDVKM. CDR3 sequence reads: CASSLLGGLSSNQPQHF. For the CDR3, the DNA is TGTGCCAGCAGTTTATTAGGGGGGTTGTCTAGCAATCAGCCCCAGCATTTT.

The gene calls are TRBV28 and TRBJ1-1; 7 nucleotides agree with TRBD1. The germline CDR1 and CDR2 sequences are MDHEN and SYDVKM. The CDR3 consists of 14 residues. V dropped 6 bases and J dropped 1; count of bases not matched to a gene: 5. The CDR3 loop is CASRPRGGNTEAFF. The CDR3 nucleotides read TGTGCCAGCAGACCCAGGGGGGGGAACACTGAAGCTTTCTTT.

The chain joins TRBV7-2 to TRBJ2-3; D is uncertain. The CDR3 runs 15 residues. Trimming cost V 2 bases and J 5 bases, with 14 bases left between them. CDR1 is SGHTA and CDR2 is FQGNSA in the germline V gene. The CDR3 is CASSLSSDKGDTQYF. CDR3 DNA sequence: TGTGCCAGCAGCTTATCCTCCGACAAGGGAGATACGCAGTATTTT.

The chain carries TRBV11-2 and TRBJ1-2, with TRBD1 matching over 7 bases. V shed 5 bases, J shed 3 bases, and the junction held 9 bases outside the gene matches. The CDR3 runs to 15 residues. CDR1 and CDR2 from the germline V gene are SGHAT and FQNNGV. The CDR3 reads CASSVGQASDYGYTF. The CDR3 coding sequence is TGTGCCAGCAGCGTAGGACAGGCTTCAGACTATGGCTACACCTTC.

The chain couples TRBV6-5 to TRBJ2-1, with D possibly TRBD2 on 5 matching bases. CDR1 and CDR2 (germline): MNHEY, SVGAGI. V was clipped by 8 bases and J by 7 bases, with 21 bases between them. CDR3 length equals 15 residues. The CDR3 sequence: CASAVGSGYRNEQFF. The CDR3 bases are TGTGCCAGCGCCGTGGGGTCGGGGTATCGGAATGAGCAGTTCTTC.

In DNA form, the CDR3 reads TGTGCTAGTGGTTTCATGACAGGGACCAATCAGCCCCAGCATTTT. This gives the protein CASGFMTGTNQPQHF. The V and J genes are TRBV12-5 and TRBJ1-5, with 7 bases matching TRBD1. Germline V lookup: CDR1 LGHNT, CDR2 FRNRAP. The CDR3 totals 15 residues. Trimming took 3 bases from V and 3 from J; bases not matched to a gene: 5.

This chain joins TRBV27 and TRBJ1-3; D is unclear. This CDR3 contains 17 residues. Germline V gene data show CDR1 as MNHEY and CDR2 as SMNVEV (reference sequence). With 8 bases removed from V and 0 bases from J, the gap between germline ends came to 20 bases. CDR3 DNA: TGTGCCAGCCCCCGAGTTCCCCGGCCGAGCTCTGGAAACACCATATATTTT. It encodes CASPRVPRPSSGNTIYF.

The chain links TRBV9 to TRBJ2-1; 7 bases match TRBD2. This CDR3 is built from 14 residues. Per germline, CDR1 SGDLS and CDR2 YYNGEE. Trimming removed 0 bases from V and 8 bases from J; junction bases left unmatched: 5. The CDR3 sequence: CASSVGGRGDEQFF. For the CDR3, the DNA is TGTGCCAGCAGCGTAGGAGGGAGGGGCGATGAGCAGTTCTTC.

The chain couples TRBV11-2 to TRBJ2-5; D not certain. Germline V gene sequence: CDR1 SGHAT, CDR2 FQNNGV. V gave up 2 bases and J gave up 5 bases, with 3 bases separating them. This CDR3 has 11 residues. CDR3 nucleotides: TGTGCCAGCAGCTTAACGGAGACCCAGTACTTC. It translates to CASSLTETQYF.

CDR3 nucleotides: TGTGCCAGCAGTTTATCAGGGACAGGGTCTAACTATGGCTACACCTTC. Translating it yields CASSLSGTGSNYGYTF. The rearrangement links TRBV28 to TRBJ1-2; 9 bases agree with TRBD1. Germline CDR1 reads MDHEN; CDR2 reads SYDVKM. There are 16 residues in the CDR3. The ends lost 1 base at V and 0 bases at J; junction bases unmatched: 3.

The chain uses TRBV24-1 and TRBJ2-1, with D tentatively TRBD2 (6 bases). Germline V gene data show CDR1 as KGHDR and CDR2 as SFDVKD. Deletions cut 0 bases from V and 9 bases from J, with 11 bases between. The CDR3 covers 14 residues. CDR3 sequence (DNA): TGTGCCACCAGTGATTTGTTGGGGGGAGGTGAGCAGTTCTTC. It translates to CATSDLLGGGEQFF.

The chain uses TRBV2 and TRBJ1-5, with D maybe TRBD1 (6 bases). The CDR3 has 14 residues. CDR1 and CDR2 from the germline V gene are SNHLY and FYNNEI. V lost 7 bases and J lost 3, with 13 bases in between. The CDR3 spells CASNEQGLNQPQHF. Written as DNA, the CDR3 is TGTGCCAGCAACGAACAGGGCCTCAATCAGCCCCAGCATTTT.

The chain combines TRBV27 with TRBJ1-6, with D perhaps matching TRBD1 (6 bases). This CDR3 is built from 15 residues. Germline V gene sequence: CDR1 MNHEY, CDR2 SMNVEV (reference sequence). With 5 bases removed from V and 6 bases from J, the gap between germline ends came to 14 bases. Here the CDR3 reads CASSTQGRFNSPLHF. In nucleotides, the CDR3 is TGTGCCAGCAGTACACAGGGTCGGTTTAATTCACCCCTCCACTTT.

The chain combines TRBV5-1 with TRBJ2-2; a weak D match, TRBD2 (6 bases). The V end lost 1 base, the J end lost 4 bases, and 11 bases lay between the germline ends. Germline CDR1 and CDR2: SGHRS and YFSETQ. The CDR3 consists of 15 residues. The CDR3 loop is CASSLSGDFTGELFF. Here the CDR3 DNA reads TGCGCCAGCAGCTTGTCGGGGGACTTCACCGGGGAGCTGTTTTTT.

This clone was detected only a few times. Here the CDR3 DNA reads TGTGCCAGCAGTTCCCACAGGGGGCGGACTGAAGCTTTCTTT. Its protein product is CASSSHRGRTEAFF. The gene calls are TRBV6-5 and TRBJ1-1, with 9 bases matching TRBD1. Germline CDR1 is MNHEY and CDR2 is SVGAGI. The CDR3 has 14 amino acids. Germline trimming cut 4 bases from V and 5 bases from J; bases unmatched to any gene: 5.